The table lists the clone carrying this T cell receptor beta chain with a few counts. Using immunoSEQ multiplex PCR, the repertoire was profiled, and TCRdb retains in-frame clones only, with some absent. The sample yields approximately 230,000 clones, almost 85% seen once. These data are taken from a study of control samples from healthy donors and cancer patients. This CDR3 comprises 11 residues. The germline CDR1 and CDR2 sequences are KGHSH and LQKENI. The germline V and J ends were trimmed by 3 bases and 11 bases, with 10 bases remaining between them. Source material: PBMCs. The chain joins TRBV18 to TRBJ1-2; a weak D match, TRBD1 (6 bases). The TCR sequence derives from an older woman with lung cancer. CDR3 in amino acids: CASSPGQGYTF. The CDR3 DNA sequence: TGTGCCAGCTCACCTGGCCAGGGGTACACCTTC.